Reported below is one T cell receptor beta chain. Its target is not known. This specimen belongs to a study of OX40 agonist ivuxolimab in advanced cancers. Study information: A diagnosis of hepatocellular carcinoma, melanoma, renal cell or head and neck cancer was present in dose-escalation patients. General observations from the study: Within 6 weeks, CD4+ and CD8+ blood T cells expanded clonally at 0.1 to 3.0 mg/kg.

V was clipped by 4 bases and J by 8 bases; unmatched bases: 5. Per germline, CDR1 SGHNT and CDR2 YENEEA. This CDR3 has 14 residues. Assay used: immunoSEQ multiplex PCR; TCRdb lists only in-frame clones, some missing. The repertoire holds 69,000 or so clones, about 85% seen once, with roughly 0.58% in the top ten. The clonotype originates from an adult with an advanced solid tumor such as melanoma, head and neck, liver or kidney cancer. Sequences were derived from CD4+ or CD8+ T cells sorted from blood, sampled in a trial of the OX40 agonist ivuxolimab. J is TRBJ1-4 and V is TRBV11-3, with 9 bases lining up with TRBD1. The CDR3 region is CASSSTGGGEKLFF. CDR3 nucleotides: TGTGCCAGCAGCTCCACAGGGGGCGGCGAAAAACTGTTTTTT.